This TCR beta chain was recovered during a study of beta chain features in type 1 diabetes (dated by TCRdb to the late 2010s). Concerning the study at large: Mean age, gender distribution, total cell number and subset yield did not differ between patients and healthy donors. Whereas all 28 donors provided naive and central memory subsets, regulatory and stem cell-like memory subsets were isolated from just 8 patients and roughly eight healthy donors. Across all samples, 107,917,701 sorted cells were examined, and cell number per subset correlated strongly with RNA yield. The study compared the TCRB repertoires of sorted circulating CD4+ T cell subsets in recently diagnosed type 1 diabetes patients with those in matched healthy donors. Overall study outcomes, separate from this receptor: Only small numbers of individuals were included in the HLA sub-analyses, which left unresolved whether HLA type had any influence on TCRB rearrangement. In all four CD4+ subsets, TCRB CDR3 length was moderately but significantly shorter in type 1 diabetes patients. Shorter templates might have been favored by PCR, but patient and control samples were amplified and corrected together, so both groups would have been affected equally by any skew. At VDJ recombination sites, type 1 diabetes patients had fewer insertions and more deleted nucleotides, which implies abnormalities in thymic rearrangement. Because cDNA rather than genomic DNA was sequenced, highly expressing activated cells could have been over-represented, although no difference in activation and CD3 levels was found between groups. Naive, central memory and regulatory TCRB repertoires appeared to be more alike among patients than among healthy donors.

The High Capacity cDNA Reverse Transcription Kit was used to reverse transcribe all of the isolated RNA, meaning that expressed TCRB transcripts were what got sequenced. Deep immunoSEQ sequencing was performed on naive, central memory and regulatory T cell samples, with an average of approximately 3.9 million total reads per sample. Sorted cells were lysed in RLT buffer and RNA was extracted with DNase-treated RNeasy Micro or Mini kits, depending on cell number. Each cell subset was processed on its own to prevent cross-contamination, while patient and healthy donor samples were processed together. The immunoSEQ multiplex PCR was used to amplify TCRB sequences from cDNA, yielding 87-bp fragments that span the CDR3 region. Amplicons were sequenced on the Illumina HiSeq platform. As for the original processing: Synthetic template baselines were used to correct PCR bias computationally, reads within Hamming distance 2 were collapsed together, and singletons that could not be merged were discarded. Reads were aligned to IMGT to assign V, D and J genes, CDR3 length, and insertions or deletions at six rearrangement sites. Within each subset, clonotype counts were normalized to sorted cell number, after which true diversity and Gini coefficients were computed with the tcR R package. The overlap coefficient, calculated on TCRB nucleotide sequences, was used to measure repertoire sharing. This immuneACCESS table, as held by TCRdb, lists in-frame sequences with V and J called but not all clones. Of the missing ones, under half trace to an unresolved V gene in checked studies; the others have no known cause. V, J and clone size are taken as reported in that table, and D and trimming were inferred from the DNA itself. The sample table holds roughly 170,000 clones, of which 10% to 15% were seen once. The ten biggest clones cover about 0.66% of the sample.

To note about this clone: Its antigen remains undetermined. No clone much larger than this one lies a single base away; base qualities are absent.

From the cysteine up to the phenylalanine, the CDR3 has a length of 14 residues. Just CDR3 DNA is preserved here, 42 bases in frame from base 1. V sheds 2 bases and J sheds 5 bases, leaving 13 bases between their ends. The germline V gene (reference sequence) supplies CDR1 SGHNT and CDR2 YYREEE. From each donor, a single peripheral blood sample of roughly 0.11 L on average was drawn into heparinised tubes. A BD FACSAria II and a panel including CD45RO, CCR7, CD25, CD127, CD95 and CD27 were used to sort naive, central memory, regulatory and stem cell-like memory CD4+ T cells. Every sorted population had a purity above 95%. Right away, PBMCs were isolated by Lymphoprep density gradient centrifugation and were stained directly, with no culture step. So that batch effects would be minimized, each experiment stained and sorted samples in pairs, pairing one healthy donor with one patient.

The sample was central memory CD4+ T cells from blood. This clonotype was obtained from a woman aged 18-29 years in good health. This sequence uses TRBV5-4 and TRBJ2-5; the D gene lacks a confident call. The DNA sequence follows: TGTGCCAGCAGCTTAAGGAGCGCGGAGGAGACCCAGTACTTC. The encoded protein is CASSLRSAEETQYF.